A selection of T cell receptor beta chains follows, all from one sample in a study of T cell repertoires in cytomegalovirus infection. The antigens of these receptors remain unknown. TCRdb independently ran MiXCR on the reads; one entry per CDR3 protein. The sample lists 750,000 to 950,000 distinct CDR3 sequences, about 28% occurring once. This material consisted of cultured CD8+ T cells from PBMCs, taken from culture after CMV antigen stimulation. These receptors originate from a human donor in good health (CMV status not recorded). Some clones in this sample may be carry-over from other donors' samples. Each CDR3 is given with its conserved first and last residue. A D gene is named only where the DNA matches it firmly. A row's size may be missing; if present it is once, few, many or a size class.

-	TRBV19	-	TRBJ2-1	TGTGCCAGTAGTAGGCGCCTGGGGGGCGGTAATGAGCAGTTCTTC	CASSRRLGGGNEQFF
many	TRBV6-2/TRBV6-3	-	TRBJ1-5	TGTGCCAGCAGCTCGTCACCCTTGGGGTATAGCAATCAGCCCCAGCATTTT	CASSSSPLGYSNQPQHF
-	TRBV6-2/TRBV6-3	-	TRBJ2-5	TGTGCCAGCAGTTACACGGGCCGCCAAGAGACCCAGTACTTC	CASSYTGRQETQYF
-	TRBV5-1	-	TRBJ2-4	TGCGCCAGCAGCTTGGCCCAGGGTGAAGACATTCAGTACTTC	CASSLAQGEDIQYF
-	TRBV4-1	-	TRBJ1-1	TGCGCCAGCAGCCGATCCGGGACATCGAACACTGAAGCTTTCTTT	CASSRSGTSNTEAFF
-	TRBV28	TRBD1	TRBJ2-5	TGTGCCAGCAGTCGGACAGGGGGCAGCGAGACCCAGTACTTC	CASSRTGGSETQYF
few	TRBV27	TRBD2	TRBJ2-3	TGTGCCGTCGGGGGGCGGGGGGCCGGCAGAGATACGCAGTATTTT	CAVGGRGAGRDTQYF
-	TRBV28	-	TRBJ2-3	TGTGCCAGCAGTAAGTTCGTCAGGGCCGCTATTCCTAGCACAGATACGCAGTATTTT	CASSKFVRAAIPSTDTQYF
-	TRBV4-1	-	TRBJ2-7	TGCGCCAGCAGCCAAGATGTGGGGGACGAGCAGTACTTC	CASSQDVGDEQYF
-	TRBV12-3/TRBV12-4	-	TRBJ1-1	TGTGCCAGCAGTTTGAAGCGCACTGAAGCTTTCTTT	CASSLKRTEAFF
few	TRBV5-1	-	TRBJ1-1	TGCGCCAGCAGCTTGGATCGGAGATCGGAGACTGAAGCTTTCTTT	CASSLDRRSETEAFF
few	TRBV6-6	TRBD1	TRBJ2-4	TGTGCCAGCAGTTACGGCGCCGGGACAGGGTATGACATTCAGTACTTC	CASSYGAGTGYDIQYF
-	TRBV19	-	TRBJ1-5	TGTGCCAGTACGACAGTGGGACAGCCCCAGCATTTT	CASTTVGQPQHF
-	TRBV9	TRBD2	TRBJ2-1	TGTGCCAGCAGCGTAGCTAGCGGGGGTTACAATGAGCAGTTCTTC	CASSVASGGYNEQFF
-	TRBV28	-	TRBJ2-7	TGTGCCAGCAGTTTAGGGTCCTATCGCTCCTACGAGCAGTACTTC	CASSLGSYRSYEQYF
few	TRBV6-1	-	TRBJ1-1	TGTGCCAGCAGCGATACAGGGTCGATCGCAACTTTCTTT	CASSDTGSIATFF
many	TRBV5-1	-	TRBJ1-2	TGCGCCAGCAGCTTGGCGGCAGGGGATGGCTACACCTTC	CASSLAAGDGYTF
few	TRBV9	TRBD2	TRBJ2-3	TGTGCCAGCAGCTTGAGCGGGGGCCAACGGGCAGATACGCAGTATTTT	CASSLSGGQRADTQYF
few	TRBV6-1	-	TRBJ1-5	TGTGCCAGCACCGGGGGGAACAATCAGCCCCAGCATTTT	CASTGGNNQPQHF
-	TRBV20-1	TRBD2	TRBJ2-1	TGCAGTGCTGCTAAGCGGGGGCCCTTGTACAATGAGCAGTTCTTC	CSAAKRGPLYNEQFF
-	TRBV27	TRBD2	TRBJ2-1	TGTGCCAGCACTTTTAGCGGGGTCTACAATGAGCAGTTCTTC	CASTFSGVYNEQFF
few	TRBV7-3	-	TRBJ2-6	TGTGCCAGCAGCCCCGGACCCTTCTCTGGGGCCAACGTCCTGACTTTC	CASSPGPFSGANVLTF
many	TRBV7-9	TRBD2	TRBJ2-5	TGTGCCAGCAGCTCCGCCCTAGCGGGGGGGCAAGAGACCCAGTACTTC	CASSSALAGGQETQYF
-	TRBV6-6	-	TRBJ2-3	TGTGCCAGCAGTTACTCTACGGGCGCCTCCGCGGGAGATACGCAGTATTTT	CASSYSTGASAGDTQYF
many	TRBV6-4	TRBD2	TRBJ2-3	TGTGCCAGCAGTGACTCTAGCGGGGGGCCAGATACGCAGTATTTT	CASSDSSGGPDTQYF
-	TRBV2	TRBD1	TRBJ1-6	TGTGCCAGCAAAGTACAGGGGTACGGGGCTTCACCCCTCCACTTT	CASKVQGYGASPLHF
once	TRBV20-1	-	TRBJ1-5	TGCAGTGCTAGAGATACAGGAAATAGCAATCAGCCCCAGCATTTT	CSARDTGNSNQPQHF
-	TRBV4-1	-	TRBJ2-3	TGCGCCAGCAGACCTGATGAAGGCAGCACAGATACGCAGTATTTT	CASRPDEGSTDTQYF
-	TRBV16	-	TRBJ2-6	TGTGCCAGCAGCCCCCCGGTGGCGGGAGGGGCCAACGTCCTGACTTTC	CASSPPVAGGANVLTF
-	TRBV6-1	-	TRBJ1-2	TGTGCCAGCACCCCCGGAGAGTTTGGCTACACCTTC	CASTPGEFGYTF
few	TRBV6-2/TRBV6-3	-	TRBJ1-2	TGTGCCAGCCTCGGACAGACGGCTGCCTGGGGCTACACCTTC	CASLGQTAAWGYTF
few	TRBV29-1	TRBD1	TRBJ1-1	TGCAGCGTGACAGGGACAAGCACTGAAGCTTTCTTT	CSVTGTSTEAFF
-	TRBV7-4	-	TRBJ1-2	TGTGCCAGCAGCTCCCCAAAGGGGCCTCCCTGGGACTATGGCTACACCTTC	CASSSPKGPPWDYGYTF
many	TRBV7-9	-	TRBJ2-3	TGTGCCAGCAGCGTTAACCCCGGACTCAGCACAGATACGCAGTATTTT	CASSVNPGLSTDTQYF
-	TRBV4-1	-	TRBJ2-7	TGCGCCAGCAGCCAAGTTCAGAGCTCCTACGAGCAGTACTTC	CASSQVQSSYEQYF
-	TRBV19	TRBD2	TRBJ2-1	TGTGCCAGTATAGGTAGCGGGGGCTACAATGAGCAGTTCTTC	CASIGSGGYNEQFF
-	TRBV6-2/TRBV6-3	-	TRBJ1-4	TGTGCCAGCAGTTACTCGCCAGGAGACCGGAGTGAAAAACTGTTTTTT	CASSYSPGDRSEKLFF
-	TRBV7-9	TRBD2	TRBJ2-1	TGTGCCAGCAGCCAGGGACTAGTCAGGGAGCAGTTCTTC	CASSQGLVREQFF
many	TRBV12-3/TRBV12-4	-	TRBJ1-1	TGTGCCAGCAGTTTTGGAGGGGACACTGAAGCTTTCTTT	CASSFGGDTEAFF
-	TRBV6-6	-	TRBJ2-2	TGTGCCAGTGAGGTAGCAGGGAACACCGGGGAGCTGTTTTTT	CASEVAGNTGELFF
few	TRBV4-1	-	TRBJ2-1	TGCGCCAGCAGCCTCCCCGGAGAAGGGTTGGACAATGAGCAGTTCTTC	CASSLPGEGLDNEQFF